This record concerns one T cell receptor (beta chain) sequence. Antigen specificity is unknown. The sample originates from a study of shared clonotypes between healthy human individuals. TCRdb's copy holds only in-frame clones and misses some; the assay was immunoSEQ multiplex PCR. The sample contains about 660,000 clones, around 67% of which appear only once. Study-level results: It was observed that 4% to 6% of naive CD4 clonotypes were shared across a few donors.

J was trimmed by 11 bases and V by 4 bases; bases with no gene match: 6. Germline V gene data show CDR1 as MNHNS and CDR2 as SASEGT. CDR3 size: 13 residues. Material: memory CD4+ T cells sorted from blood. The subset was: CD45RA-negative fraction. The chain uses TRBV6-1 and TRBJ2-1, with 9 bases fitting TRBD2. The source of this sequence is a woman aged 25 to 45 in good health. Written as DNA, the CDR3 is TGTGCCAGCAGTGCCAGCGGGAGGCCAAAGCAGTTCTTC. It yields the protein CASSASGRPKQFF.